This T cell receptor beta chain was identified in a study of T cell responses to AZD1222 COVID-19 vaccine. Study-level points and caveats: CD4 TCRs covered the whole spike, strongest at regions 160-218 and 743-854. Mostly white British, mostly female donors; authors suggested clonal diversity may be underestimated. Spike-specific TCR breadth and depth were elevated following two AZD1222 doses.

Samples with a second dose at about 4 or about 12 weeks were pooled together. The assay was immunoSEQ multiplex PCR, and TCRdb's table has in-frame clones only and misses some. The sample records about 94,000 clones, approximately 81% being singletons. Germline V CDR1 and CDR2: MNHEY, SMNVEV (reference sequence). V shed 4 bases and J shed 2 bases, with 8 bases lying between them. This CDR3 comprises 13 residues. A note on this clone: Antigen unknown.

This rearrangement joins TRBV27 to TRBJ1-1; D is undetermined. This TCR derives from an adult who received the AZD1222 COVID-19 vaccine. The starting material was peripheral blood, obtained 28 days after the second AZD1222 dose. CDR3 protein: CASSYTVNTEAFF. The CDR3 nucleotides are TGTGCCAGCAGTTACACAGTCAACACTGAAGCTTTCTTT.